A selection of T cell receptor beta chains follows, all from one sample in a study of identical twins. TCRdb redid the calling of the 5' RACE reads with MiXCR, one entry per CDR3 protein. The sample has some 560,000 distinct CDR3 sequences, just under 10% seen once; the top ten hold under 3.5%. These data also featured in a second study, about yellow fever vaccine responses in identical twins.

What was sequenced was PBMCs. The source is a woman younger than 35 in good health. CDR3s include the opening cysteine and the closing phenylalanine or tryptophan. A D gene is named only where the DNA matches it firmly. Size tells how often a clone was seen (once, few, many) or the class of an expanded clone, and some rows leave it out.

d_call | j_call | cdr3_length | clone_size | v_call | cdr3_aa | cdr3_nt
TRBD2 | TRBJ2-7 | 13 | few | TRBV20-1 | CSGRTSVYYEQYF | TGCAGTGGACGGACTAGCGTATACTACGAGCAGTACTTC
NA | TRBJ1-5 | 16 | few | TRBV6-2/TRBV6-3 | CASSYSFERGGQPQHF | TGTGCCAGCAGTTACTCGTTTGAGAGGGGGGGTCAGCCCCAGCATTTT
TRBD1 | TRBJ2-3 | 16 | few | TRBV7-2 | CASSQDRGLLRAAQYF | TGTGCCAGCAGCCAAGACAGGGGGTTATTAAGAGCAGCGCAGTATTTT
NA | TRBJ2-3 | 14 | many | TRBV7-2 | CASSLASTSPRAYF | TGTGCCAGCAGCTTAGCGTCTACTAGCCCGAGGGCCTATTTT
TRBD1 | TRBJ2-5 | 14 | NA | TRBV5-1 | CASSENRGRETQYF | TGCGCCAGCAGCGAGAACAGGGGGCGAGAGACCCAGTACTTC
NA | TRBJ2-5 | 12 | NA | TRBV29-1 | CSVPADQETQYF | TGCAGCGTTCCGGCGGATCAAGAGACCCAGTACTTC
TRBD2 | TRBJ2-1 | 16 | few | TRBV7-9 | CASSLKGLADYNEQFF | TGTGCCAGCAGCTTAAAGGGACTAGCGGACTACAATGAGCAGTTCTTC
TRBD2 | TRBJ2-3 | 14 | few | TRBV11-3 | CASSLSGGDDTQYF | TGTGCCAGCAGCTTAAGCGGGGGGGACGATACGCAGTATTTT
TRBD1 | TRBJ2-7 | 18 | many | TRBV9 | CASSLGQGHSPFALEQYF | TGTGCCAGCAGCCTCGGACAGGGCCATTCCCCTTTCGCCTTAGAGCAGTACTTC
TRBD2 | TRBJ2-7 | 13 | NA | TRBV12-3/TRBV12-4 | CATTGGSFDEQYF | TGTGCCACCACGGGCGGGAGTTTTGATGAGCAGTACTTC
TRBD2 | TRBJ2-5 | 20 | few | TRBV20-1 | CSARDSDLGGGLAGEGTQYF | TGCAGTGCTAGAGATTCAGACCTTGGAGGTGGGCTAGCGGGAGAGGGGACCCAGTACTTC
NA | TRBJ1-4 | 14 | many | TRBV20-1 | CSARGPRKNEKLFF | TGCAGTGCTAGAGGTCCCAGGAAAAATGAAAAACTGTTTTTT
NA | TRBJ1-4 | 12 | few | TRBV5-1 | CASSLDDEKLFF | TGCGCCAGCAGCTTGGACGATGAAAAACTGTTTTTT
NA | TRBJ2-1 | 13 | many | TRBV6-5 | CASSNSGWNEQFF | TGTGCCAGCAGTAACTCAGGGTGGAATGAGCAGTTCTTC
NA | TRBJ2-1 | 15 | NA | TRBV6-4 | CASSELGGGIGEQFF | TGTGCCAGCAGTGAATTGGGGGGGGGCATAGGTGAGCAGTTCTTC
NA | TRBJ2-3 | 13 | many | TRBV5-6 | CASSLALPDTQYF | TGTGCCAGCAGCTTGGCCCTGCCAGATACGCAGTATTTT
NA | TRBJ1-5 | 14 | NA | TRBV28 | CASRPPGANQPQHF | TGTGCCAGCAGACCGCCTGGGGCGAATCAGCCCCAGCATTTT
NA | TRBJ2-1 | 12 | few | TRBV7-9 | CASTGLRNEQFF | TGTGCCAGCACCGGACTACGGAATGAGCAGTTCTTC
NA | TRBJ1-5 | 13 | NA | TRBV7-2 | CASSLTGEQPQHF | TGTGCCAGCAGCTTGACAGGAGAGCAGCCCCAGCATTTT
TRBD1 | TRBJ2-6 | 18 | NA | TRBV10-3 | CAIRLGTGGISGANVLTF | TGTGCCATCAGATTAGGGACAGGGGGAATCTCTGGGGCCAACGTCCTGACTTTC
NA | TRBJ2-7 | 13 | NA | TRBV10-2 | CASSPDNLYEQYF | TGCGCCAGCAGCCCCGACAACCTCTACGAGCAGTACTTC
NA | TRBJ2-5 | 13 | few | TRBV27 | CASSSGHGETQYF | TGTGCCAGCAGTTCTGGACATGGGGAGACCCAGTACTTC
NA | TRBJ2-1 | 16 | few | TRBV20-1 | CCARAPGRGANNEQFF | TGCTGTGCTAGAGCCCCTGGGCGAGGAGCAAACAATGAGCAGTTCTTC
TRBD2 | TRBJ2-5 | 16 | NA | TRBV29-1 | CSVEQGLAGVVETQYF | TGCAGCGTTGAACAGGGACTAGCGGGAGTAGTGGAGACCCAGTACTTC
NA | TRBJ1-5 | 14 | few | TRBV25-1 | CASSPATGRQPQHF | TGTGCCAGCAGTCCAGCCACAGGGCGGCAGCCCCAGCATTTT
TRBD1 | TRBJ1-6 | 16 | many | TRBV7-9 | CASSLSAGTGSSPLHF | TGTGCCAGCAGCTTATCGGCCGGGACAGGGAGTTCACCCCTCCACTTT
NA | TRBJ2-3 | 12 | many | TRBV12-3/TRBV12-4 | CASRRLDYTQYF | TGTGCCAGCAGGCGGCTAGATTATACGCAGTATTTT
TRBD1 | TRBJ2-7 | 15 | many | TRBV12-3/TRBV12-4 | CASSRKGQGLHEQYF | TGTGCCAGCAGTAGGAAGGGACAGGGGTTACACGAGCAGTACTTC
NA | TRBJ2-5 | 15 | NA | TRBV7-9 | CASSLALTAQETQYF | TGTGCCAGCAGCTTAGCGCTTACAGCTCAAGAGACCCAGTACTTC
TRBD2 | TRBJ2-1 | 19 | many | TRBV3-1 | CASSFRLAGGFRSYNEQFF | TGTGCCAGCAGCTTCCGACTAGCGGGGGGCTTCAGGTCCTACAATGAGCAGTTCTTC
TRBD1 | TRBJ2-5 | 17 | NA | TRBV7-9 | CASSLPEPDREEETQYF | TGTGCCAGCAGCTTACCCGAGCCGGACAGGGAGGAAGAGACCCAGTACTTC
NA | TRBJ2-1 | 14 | many | TRBV5-1 | CASSPYRAGNEQFF | TGCGCCAGCAGCCCCTACAGGGCAGGGAATGAGCAGTTCTTC
NA | TRBJ1-5 | 14 | few | TRBV5-6 | CASTRGGVLQPQHF | TGTGCCAGCACAAGGGGAGGAGTTTTGCAGCCCCAGCATTTT
TRBD1 | TRBJ1-4 | 15 | many | TRBV4-3 | CASSRGQGTNEKLFF | TGCGCCAGCAGCCGGGGACAGGGAACTAATGAAAAACTGTTTTTT
NA | TRBJ2-2 | 14 | NA | TRBV21-1 | CASSKDRDTGELFF | TGTGCCAGCAGCAAGGATAGGGACACCGGGGAGCTGTTTTTT
NA | TRBJ1-1 | 21 | few | TRBV6-2/TRBV6-3 | CASSYRRVGTAVIGMNTEAFF | TGTGCCAGCAGTTACCGACGGGTTGGGACCGCGGTAATAGGAATGAACACTGAAGCTTTCTTT
NA | TRBJ1-1 | 14 | NA | TRBV7-2 | CASSLHGGNTEAFF | TGTGCCAGCAGCTTACACGGGGGGAACACTGAAGCTTTCTTT
TRBD1 | TRBJ1-4 | 15 | NA | TRBV27 | CASSFFGTGDQKLFF | TGTGCCAGCAGTTTCTTCGGGACAGGGGATCAAAAACTGTTTTTT
TRBD2 | TRBJ2-1 | 18 | NA | TRBV5-1 | CASSLASAGGPGYNEQFF | TGCGCCAGCAGCTTGGCCTCTGCGGGGGGGCCGGGATACAATGAGCAGTTCTTC
NA | TRBJ2-7 | 17 | NA | TRBV7-9 | CASSPTPAGGTAYEQYF | TGTGCCAGCAGCCCAACCCCGGCAGGCGGAACGGCCTACGAGCAGTACTTC
TRBD2 | TRBJ2-7 | 14 | many | TRBV11-2 | CASSQTSGDYEQYF | TGTGCCAGCAGCCAGACTAGCGGGGACTACGAGCAGTACTTC
TRBD2 | TRBJ2-2 | 16 | few | TRBV13 | CASSQPAGGQTGELFF | TGTGCCAGCAGCCAACCAGCGGGAGGGCAGACCGGGGAGCTGTTTTTT
NA | TRBJ2-5 | 14 | NA | TRBV28 | CASTEGLRGETQYF | TGTGCCAGCACTGAGGGCCTCCGCGGAGAGACCCAGTACTTC
NA | TRBJ2-2 | 12 | NA | TRBV5-1 | CASSLANGELFF | TGCGCCAGCAGCTTGGCCAACGGGGAGCTGTTTTTT
TRBD2 | TRBJ2-3 | 15 | many | TRBV10-2 | CASRVTSGRRDTQYF | TGCGCCAGCAGGGTTACTAGCGGGAGGAGAGATACGCAGTATTTT
TRBD1 | TRBJ2-3 | 14 | NA | TRBV9 | CASSGQGAVDTQYF | TGTGCCAGCAGCGGACAGGGGGCTGTAGATACGCAGTATTTT
NA | TRBJ2-7 | 16 | few | TRBV20-1 | CSARDFSQGTTYEQYF | TGCAGTGCTAGAGATTTTAGTCAGGGCACGACTTACGAGCAGTACTTC
TRBD1 | TRBJ2-1 | 14 | many | TRBV24-1 | CATSEPGQGNEQFF | TGTGCCACCAGTGAACCGGGACAGGGTAATGAGCAGTTCTTC
NA | TRBJ2-3 | 13 | many | TRBV7-2 | CASSLGFTDTQYF | TGCGCCAGCAGCTTGGGGTTCACAGATACGCAGTATTTT
TRBD1 | TRBJ1-6 | 15 | NA | TRBV28 | CASSSPGQGDSPLHF | TGTGCCAGCAGTTCCCCGGGACAGGGGGATTCACCCCTCCACTTT
TRBD2 | TRBJ2-1 | 16 | NA | TRBV7-2 | CASSSRTSGSGNEQFF | TGTGCCAGCAGCTCTAGGACTAGCGGGAGCGGCAATGAGCAGTTCTTC
TRBD1 | TRBJ2-1 | 14 | few | TRBV28 | CASRITTGDNEQFF | TGTGCCAGCAGGATTACGACAGGGGACAATGAGCAGTTCTTC
TRBD1 | TRBJ2-5 | 16 | NA | TRBV30 | CAWSQGQGGFQETQYF | TGTGCCTGGAGTCAGGGACAGGGAGGATTCCAAGAGACCCAGTACTTC
TRBD1 | TRBJ2-1 | 15 | few | TRBV2 | CATREGTASYNEQFF | TGTGCCACCAGGGAAGGGACAGCGTCATACAATGAGCAGTTCTTC